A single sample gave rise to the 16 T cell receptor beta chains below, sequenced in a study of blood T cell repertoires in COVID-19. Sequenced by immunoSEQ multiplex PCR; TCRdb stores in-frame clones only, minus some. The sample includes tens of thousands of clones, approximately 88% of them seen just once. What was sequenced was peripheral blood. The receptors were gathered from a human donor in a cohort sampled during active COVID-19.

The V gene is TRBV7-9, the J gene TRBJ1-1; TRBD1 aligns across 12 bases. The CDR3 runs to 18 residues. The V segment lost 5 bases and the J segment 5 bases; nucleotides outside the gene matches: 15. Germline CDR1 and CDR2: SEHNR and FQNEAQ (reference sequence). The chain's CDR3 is CASSQGQGARGVWTEAFF. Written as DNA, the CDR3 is TGTGCCAGCAGCCAGGGACAGGGGGCGCGGGGGGTGTGGACTGAAGCTTTCTTT.

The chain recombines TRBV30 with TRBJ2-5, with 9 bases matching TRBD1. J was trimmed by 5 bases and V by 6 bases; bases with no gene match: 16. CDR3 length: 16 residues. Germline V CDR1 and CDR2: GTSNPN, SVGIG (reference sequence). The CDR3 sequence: CACTLGGTGRSETQYF. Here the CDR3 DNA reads TGTGCCTGCACCCTGGGGGGGACAGGGAGGTCGGAGACCCAGTACTTC.

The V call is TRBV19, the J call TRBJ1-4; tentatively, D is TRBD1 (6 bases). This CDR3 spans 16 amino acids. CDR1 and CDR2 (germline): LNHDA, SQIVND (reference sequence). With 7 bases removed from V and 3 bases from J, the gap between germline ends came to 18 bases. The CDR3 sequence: CASTPGGVDSNEKLFF. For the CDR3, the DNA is TGTGCCAGTACCCCTGGGGGCGTCGATTCTAATGAAAAACTGTTTTTT.

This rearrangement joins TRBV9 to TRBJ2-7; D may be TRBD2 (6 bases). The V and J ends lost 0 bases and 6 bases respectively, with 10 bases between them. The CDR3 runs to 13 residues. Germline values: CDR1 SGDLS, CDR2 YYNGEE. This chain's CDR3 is CASSVGTAGEQYF. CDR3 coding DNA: TGTGCCAGCAGCGTAGGAACAGCGGGCGAGCAGTACTTC. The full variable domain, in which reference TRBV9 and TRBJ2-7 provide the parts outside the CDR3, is DSGVTQTPKHLITATGQRVTLRCSPRSGDLSVYWYQQSLDQGLQFLIQYYNGEERAKGNILERFSAQQFPDLHSELNLSSLELGDSALYFCASSVGTAGEQYFGPGTRLTVT.

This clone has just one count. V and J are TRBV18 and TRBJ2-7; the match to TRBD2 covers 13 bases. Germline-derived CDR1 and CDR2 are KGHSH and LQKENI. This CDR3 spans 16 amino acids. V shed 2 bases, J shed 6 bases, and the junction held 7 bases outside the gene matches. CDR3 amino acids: CASSPSLAGGPSEQYF. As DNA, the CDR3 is TGTGCCAGCTCACCATCACTAGCGGGAGGGCCGAGCGAGCAGTACTTC. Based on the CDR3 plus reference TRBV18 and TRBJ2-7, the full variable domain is NAGVMQNPRHLVRRRGQEARLRCSPMKGHSHVYWYRQLPEEGLKFMVYLQKENIIDESGMPKERFSAEFPKEGPSILRIQQVVRGDSAAYFCASSPSLAGGPSEQYFGPGTRLTVT.

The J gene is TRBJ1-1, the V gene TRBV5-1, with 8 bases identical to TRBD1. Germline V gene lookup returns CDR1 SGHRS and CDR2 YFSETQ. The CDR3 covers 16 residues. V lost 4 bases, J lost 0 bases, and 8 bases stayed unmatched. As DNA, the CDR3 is TGCGCCAGCAGCCTGGACAGGGTTTACATGAACACTGAAGCTTTCTTT. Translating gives CASSLDRVYMNTEAFF.

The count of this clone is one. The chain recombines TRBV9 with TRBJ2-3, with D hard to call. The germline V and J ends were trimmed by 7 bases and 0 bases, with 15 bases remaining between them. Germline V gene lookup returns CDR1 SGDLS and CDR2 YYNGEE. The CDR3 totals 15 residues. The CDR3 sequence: CASGGAETSTDTQYF. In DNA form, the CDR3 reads TGTGCCAGCGGTGGAGCAGAGACTAGCACAGATACGCAGTATTTT.

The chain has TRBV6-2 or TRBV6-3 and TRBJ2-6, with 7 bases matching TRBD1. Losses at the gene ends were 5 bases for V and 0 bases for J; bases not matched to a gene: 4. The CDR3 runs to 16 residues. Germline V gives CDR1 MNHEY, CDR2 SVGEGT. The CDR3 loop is CASSDPGGSGANVLTF. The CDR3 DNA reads TGTGCCAGCAGTGACCCAGGGGGCTCTGGGGCCAACGTCCTGACTTTC.

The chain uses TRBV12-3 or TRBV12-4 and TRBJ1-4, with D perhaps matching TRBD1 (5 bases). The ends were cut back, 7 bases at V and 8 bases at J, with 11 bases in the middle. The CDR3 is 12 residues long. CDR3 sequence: CASKRRGEKLFF. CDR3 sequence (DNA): TGTGCCAGCAAGAGGAGGGGCGAAAAACTGTTTTTT.

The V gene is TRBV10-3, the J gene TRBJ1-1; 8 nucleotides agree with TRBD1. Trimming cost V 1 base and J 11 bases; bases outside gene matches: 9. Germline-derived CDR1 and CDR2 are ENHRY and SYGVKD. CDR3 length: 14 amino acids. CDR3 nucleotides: TGTGCCATCAGTGAGTTGACGGCAGGGGGCATGGCTTTCTTT. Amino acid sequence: CAISELTAGGMAFF.

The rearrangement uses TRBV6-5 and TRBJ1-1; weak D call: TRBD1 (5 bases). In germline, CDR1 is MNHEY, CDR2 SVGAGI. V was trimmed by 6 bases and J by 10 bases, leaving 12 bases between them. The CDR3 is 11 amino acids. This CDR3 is CASRTGQGAFF. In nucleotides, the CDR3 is TGTGCCAGCAGAACAGGACAAGGAGCTTTCTTT.

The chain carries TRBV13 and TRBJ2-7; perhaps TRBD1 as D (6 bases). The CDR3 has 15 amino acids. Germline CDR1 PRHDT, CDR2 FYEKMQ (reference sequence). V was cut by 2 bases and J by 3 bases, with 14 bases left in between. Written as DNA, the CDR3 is TGTGCCAGCAGCTTAAATCAGGGGCCCTACTACGAGCAGTACTTC. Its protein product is CASSLNQGPYYEQYF.

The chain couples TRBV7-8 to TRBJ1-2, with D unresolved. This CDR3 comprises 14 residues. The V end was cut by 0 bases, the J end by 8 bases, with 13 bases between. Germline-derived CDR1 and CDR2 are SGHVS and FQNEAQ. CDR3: CASSLALINRGYTF. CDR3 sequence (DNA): TGTGCCAGCAGCTTAGCGCTGATCAACCGGGGCTACACCTTC. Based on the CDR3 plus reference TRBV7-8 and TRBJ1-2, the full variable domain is GAGVSQSPRYKVAKRGQDVALRCDPISGHVSLFWYQQALGQGPEFLTYFQNEAQLDKSGLPSDRFFAERPEGSVSTLKIQRTQQEDSAVYLCASSLALINRGYTFGSGTRLTVV.

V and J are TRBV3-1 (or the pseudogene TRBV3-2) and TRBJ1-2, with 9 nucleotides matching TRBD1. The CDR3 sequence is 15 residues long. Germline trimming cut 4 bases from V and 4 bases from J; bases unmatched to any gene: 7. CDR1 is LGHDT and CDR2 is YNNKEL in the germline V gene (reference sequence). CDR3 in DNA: TGTGCCAGCAGCCCACGGGACAGGGTGAGCTATGGCTACACCTTC. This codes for CASSPRDRVSYGYTF.

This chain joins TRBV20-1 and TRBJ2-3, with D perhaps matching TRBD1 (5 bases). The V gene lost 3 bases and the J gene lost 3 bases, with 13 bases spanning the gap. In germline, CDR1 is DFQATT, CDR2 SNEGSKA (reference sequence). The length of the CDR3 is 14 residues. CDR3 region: CSASRRKGTDTQYF. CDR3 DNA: TGCAGTGCTAGTCGACGGAAGGGGACAGATACGCAGTATTTT.

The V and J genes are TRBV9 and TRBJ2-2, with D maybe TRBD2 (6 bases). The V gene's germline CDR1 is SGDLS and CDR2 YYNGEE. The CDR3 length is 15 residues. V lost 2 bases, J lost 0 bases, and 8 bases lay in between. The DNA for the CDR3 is TGTGCCAGCAGCGTCGGAGGGTCGAACACCGGGGAGCTGTTTTTT. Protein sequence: CASSVGGSNTGELFF. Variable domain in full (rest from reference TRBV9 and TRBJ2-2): DSGVTQTPKHLITATGQRVTLRCSPRSGDLSVYWYQQSLDQGLQFLIQYYNGEERAKGNILERFSAQQFPDLHSELNLSSLELGDSALYFCASSVGGSNTGELFFGEGSRLTVL.